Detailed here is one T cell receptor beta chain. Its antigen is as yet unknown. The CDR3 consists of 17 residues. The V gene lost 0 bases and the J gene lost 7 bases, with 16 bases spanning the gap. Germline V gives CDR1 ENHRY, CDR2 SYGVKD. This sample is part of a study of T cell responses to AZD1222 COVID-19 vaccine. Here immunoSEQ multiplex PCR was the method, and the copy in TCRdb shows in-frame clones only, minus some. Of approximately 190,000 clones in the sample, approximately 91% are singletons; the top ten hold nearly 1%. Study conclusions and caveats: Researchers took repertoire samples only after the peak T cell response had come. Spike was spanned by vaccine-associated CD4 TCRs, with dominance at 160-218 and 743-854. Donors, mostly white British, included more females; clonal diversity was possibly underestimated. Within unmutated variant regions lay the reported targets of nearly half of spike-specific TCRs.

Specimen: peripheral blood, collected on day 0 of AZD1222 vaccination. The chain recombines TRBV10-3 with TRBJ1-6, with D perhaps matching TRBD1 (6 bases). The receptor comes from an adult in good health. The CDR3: CAISESKPGRGNSPLHF. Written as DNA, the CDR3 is TGTGCCATCAGTGAGTCGAAGCCCGGCAGGGGAAATTCACCCCTCCACTTT.